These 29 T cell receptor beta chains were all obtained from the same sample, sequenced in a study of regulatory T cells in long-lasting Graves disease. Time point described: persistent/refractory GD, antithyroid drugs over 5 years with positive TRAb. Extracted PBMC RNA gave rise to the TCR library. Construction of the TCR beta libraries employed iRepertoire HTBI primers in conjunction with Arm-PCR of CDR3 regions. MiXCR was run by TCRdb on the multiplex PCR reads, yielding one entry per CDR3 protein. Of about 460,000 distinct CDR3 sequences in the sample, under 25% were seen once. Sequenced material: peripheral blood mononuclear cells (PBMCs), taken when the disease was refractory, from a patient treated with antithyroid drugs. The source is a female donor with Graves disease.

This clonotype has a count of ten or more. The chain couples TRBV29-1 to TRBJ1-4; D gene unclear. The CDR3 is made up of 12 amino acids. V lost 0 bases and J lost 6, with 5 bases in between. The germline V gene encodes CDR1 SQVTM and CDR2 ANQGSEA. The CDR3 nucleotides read TGCAGCGTTGAAGAGCGTGATGAAAAACTGTTTTTT. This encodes CSVEERDEKLFF.

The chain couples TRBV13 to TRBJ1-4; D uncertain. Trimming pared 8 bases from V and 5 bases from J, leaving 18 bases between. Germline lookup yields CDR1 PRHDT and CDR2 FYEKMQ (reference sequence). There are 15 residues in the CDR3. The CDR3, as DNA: TGTGCCAGCGGCCTGAACAGTTTTAAAAATGAAAAACTGTTTTTT. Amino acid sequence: CASGLNSFKNEKLFF.

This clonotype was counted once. This chain's CDR3 is CASTPWEAQGEQFF. CDR3 nucleotide sequence: TGCGCCAGCACCCCATGGGAGGCACAAGGTGAGCAGTTCTTC. The chain is built from TRBV5-1 and TRBJ2-1; D perhaps matches TRBD2 (6 bases). V lost 6 bases to trimming and J lost 9 bases, with 19 bases between them. The germline CDR1 and CDR2 sequences are SGHRS and YFSETQ. There are 14 residues in the CDR3. Drawing the rest from reference TRBV5-1 and TRBJ2-1, the complete variable domain is KAGVTQTPRYLIKTRGQQVTLSCSPISGHRSVSWYQQTPGQGLQFLFEYFSETQRNKGNFPGRFSGRQFSNSRSEMNVSTLELGDSALYLCASTPWEAQGEQFFGPGTRLTVL.

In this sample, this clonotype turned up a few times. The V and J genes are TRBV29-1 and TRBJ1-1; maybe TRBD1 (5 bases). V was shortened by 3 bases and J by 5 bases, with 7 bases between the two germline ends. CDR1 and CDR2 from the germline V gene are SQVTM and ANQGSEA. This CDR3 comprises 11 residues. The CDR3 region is CSVDWGTEAFF. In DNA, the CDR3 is TGCAGCGTTGATTGGGGGACTGAAGCTTTCTTT.

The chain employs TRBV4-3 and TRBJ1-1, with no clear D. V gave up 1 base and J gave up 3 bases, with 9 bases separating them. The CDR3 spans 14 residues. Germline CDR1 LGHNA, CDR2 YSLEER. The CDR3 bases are TGCGCCAGCAGCCAAGTTGCATATGACACTGAAGCTTTCTTT. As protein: CASSQVAYDTEAFF.

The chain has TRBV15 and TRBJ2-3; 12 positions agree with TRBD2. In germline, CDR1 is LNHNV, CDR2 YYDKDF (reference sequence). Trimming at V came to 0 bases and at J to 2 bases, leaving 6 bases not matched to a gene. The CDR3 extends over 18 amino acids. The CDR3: CATSRDLTSGRTTDTQYF. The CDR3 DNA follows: TGTGCCACCAGCAGAGATTTAACTAGCGGGAGGACCACAGATACGCAGTATTTT. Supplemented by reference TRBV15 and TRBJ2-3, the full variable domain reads DAMVIQNPRYQVTQFGKPVTLSCSQTLNHNVMYWYQQKSSQAPKLLFHYYDKDFNNEADTPDNFQSRRPNTSFCFLDIRSPGLGDTAMYLCATSRDLTSGRTTDTQYFGPGTRLTVL.

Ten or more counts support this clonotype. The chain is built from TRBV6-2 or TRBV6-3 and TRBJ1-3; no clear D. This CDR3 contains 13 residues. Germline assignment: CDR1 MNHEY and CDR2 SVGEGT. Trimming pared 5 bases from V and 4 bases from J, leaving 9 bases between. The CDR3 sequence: CASSDIGGNTIYF. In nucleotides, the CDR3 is TGTGCCAGCAGTGATATAGGGGGAAACACCATATATTTT.

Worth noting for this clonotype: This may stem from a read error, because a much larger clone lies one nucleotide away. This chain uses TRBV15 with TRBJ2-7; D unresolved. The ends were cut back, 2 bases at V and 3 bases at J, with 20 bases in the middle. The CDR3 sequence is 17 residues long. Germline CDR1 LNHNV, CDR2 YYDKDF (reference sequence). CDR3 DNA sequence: TGTGCCACCAGCAGACTAGGTATGGGCGGACCTAACTACGAGCAGTACTTC. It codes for CATSRLGMGGPNYEQYF.

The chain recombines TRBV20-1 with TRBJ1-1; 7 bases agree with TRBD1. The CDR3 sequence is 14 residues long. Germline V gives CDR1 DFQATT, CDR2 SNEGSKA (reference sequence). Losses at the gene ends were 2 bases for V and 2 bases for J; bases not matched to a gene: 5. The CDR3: CSARLGTANTEAFF. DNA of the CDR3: TGCAGTGCTAGACTGGGGACAGCAAACACTGAAGCTTTCTTT.

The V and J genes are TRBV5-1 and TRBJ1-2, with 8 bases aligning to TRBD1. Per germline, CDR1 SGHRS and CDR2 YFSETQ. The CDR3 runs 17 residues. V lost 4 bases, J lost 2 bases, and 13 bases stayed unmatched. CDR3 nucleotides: TGCGCCAGCAGCCAGGGGGCAGGGAGGGGACGCAACTATGGCTACACCTTC. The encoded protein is CASSQGAGRGRNYGYTF.

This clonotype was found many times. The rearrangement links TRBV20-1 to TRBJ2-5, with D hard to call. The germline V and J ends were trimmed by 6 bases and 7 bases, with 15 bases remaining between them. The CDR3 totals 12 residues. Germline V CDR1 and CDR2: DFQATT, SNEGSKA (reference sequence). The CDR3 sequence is CSAEYGGGTQYF. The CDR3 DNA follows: TGCAGTGCGGAGTACGGCGGCGGGACCCAGTACTTC.

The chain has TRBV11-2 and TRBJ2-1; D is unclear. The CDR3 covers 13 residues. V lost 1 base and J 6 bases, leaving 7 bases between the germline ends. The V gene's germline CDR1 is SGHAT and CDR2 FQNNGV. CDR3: CASSLALFNEQFF. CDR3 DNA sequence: TGTGCCAGCAGCTTAGCCCTCTTCAATGAGCAGTTCTTC. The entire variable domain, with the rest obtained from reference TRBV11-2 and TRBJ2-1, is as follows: EAGVAQSPRYKIIEKRQSVAFWCNPISGHATLYWYQQILGQGPKLLIQFQNNGVVDDSQLPKDRFSAERLKGVDSTLKIQPAKLEDSAVYLCASSLALFNEQFFGPGTRLTVL.

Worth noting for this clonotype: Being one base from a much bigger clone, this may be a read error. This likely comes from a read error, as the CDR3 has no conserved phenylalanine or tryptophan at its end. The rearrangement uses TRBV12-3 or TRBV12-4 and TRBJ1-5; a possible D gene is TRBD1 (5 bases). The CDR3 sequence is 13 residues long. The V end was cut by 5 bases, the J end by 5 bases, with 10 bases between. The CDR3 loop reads CASSTQEDQPQHS. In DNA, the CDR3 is TGTGCCAGCAGTACACAGGAGGATCAGCCCCAGCATTCT.

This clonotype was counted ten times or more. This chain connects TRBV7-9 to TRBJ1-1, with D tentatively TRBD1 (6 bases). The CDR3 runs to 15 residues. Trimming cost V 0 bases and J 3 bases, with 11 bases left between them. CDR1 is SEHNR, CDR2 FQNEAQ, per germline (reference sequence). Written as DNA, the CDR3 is TGTGCCAGCAGCTTAGCTCGGGGGCTTGACACTGAAGCTTTCTTT. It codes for CASSLARGLDTEAFF.

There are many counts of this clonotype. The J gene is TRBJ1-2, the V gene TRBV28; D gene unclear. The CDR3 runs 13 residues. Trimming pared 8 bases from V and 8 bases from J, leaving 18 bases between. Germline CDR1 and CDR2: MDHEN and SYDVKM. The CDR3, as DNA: TGTGCCAGCGACCATGGGGTAGAGACGGGCTACACCTTC. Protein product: CASDHGVETGYTF.

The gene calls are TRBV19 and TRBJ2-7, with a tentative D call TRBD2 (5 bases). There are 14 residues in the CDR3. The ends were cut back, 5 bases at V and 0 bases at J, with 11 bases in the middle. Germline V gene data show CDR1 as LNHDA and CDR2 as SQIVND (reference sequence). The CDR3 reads CASSERRLSYEQYF. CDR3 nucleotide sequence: TGTGCCAGTAGTGAGCGGAGGCTCTCCTACGAGCAGTACTTC.

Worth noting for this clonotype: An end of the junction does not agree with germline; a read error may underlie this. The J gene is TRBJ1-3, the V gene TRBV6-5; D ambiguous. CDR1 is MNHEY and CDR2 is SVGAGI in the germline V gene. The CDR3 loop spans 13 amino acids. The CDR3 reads CASSYRSGSTIYF. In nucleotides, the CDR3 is TGTGCCAGCAGTTACAGGTCTGGAAGCACCATATATTTT.

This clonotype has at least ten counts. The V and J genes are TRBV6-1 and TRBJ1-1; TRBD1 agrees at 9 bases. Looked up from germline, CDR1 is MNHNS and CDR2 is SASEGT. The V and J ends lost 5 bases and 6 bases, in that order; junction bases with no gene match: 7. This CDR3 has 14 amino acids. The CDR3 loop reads CASSPGQGFAEAFF. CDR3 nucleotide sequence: TGTGCCAGCAGTCCGGGACAGGGATTCGCTGAAGCTTTCTTT.

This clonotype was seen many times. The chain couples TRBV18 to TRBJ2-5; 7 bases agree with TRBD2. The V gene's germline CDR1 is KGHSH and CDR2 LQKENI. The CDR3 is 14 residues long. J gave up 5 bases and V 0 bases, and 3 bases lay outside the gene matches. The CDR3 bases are TGTGCCAGCTCACCACCAGCGGGGATCGAGACCCAGTACTTC. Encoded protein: CASSPPAGIETQYF.

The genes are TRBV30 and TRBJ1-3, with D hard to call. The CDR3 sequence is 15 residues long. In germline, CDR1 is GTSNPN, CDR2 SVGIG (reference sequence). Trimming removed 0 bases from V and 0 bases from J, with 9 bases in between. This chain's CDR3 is CAWSVLRHSGNTIYF. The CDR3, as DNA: TGTGCCTGGAGTGTATTGAGGCACTCTGGAAACACCATATATTTT.

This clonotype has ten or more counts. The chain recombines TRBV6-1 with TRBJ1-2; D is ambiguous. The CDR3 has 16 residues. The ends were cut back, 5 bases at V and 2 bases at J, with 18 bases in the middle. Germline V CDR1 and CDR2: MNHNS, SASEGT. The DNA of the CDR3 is TGTGCCAGCAGTCGCCTAGGAGGTGGGAAGAACTATGGCTACACCTTC. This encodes CASSRLGGGKNYGYTF.

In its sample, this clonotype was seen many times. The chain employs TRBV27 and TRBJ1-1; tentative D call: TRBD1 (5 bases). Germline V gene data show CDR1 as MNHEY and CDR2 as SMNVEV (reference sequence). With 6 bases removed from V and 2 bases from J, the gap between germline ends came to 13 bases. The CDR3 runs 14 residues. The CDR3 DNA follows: TGTGCCAGCAGCGCTTATGGGACCAACACTGAAGCTTTCTTT. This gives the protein CASSAYGTNTEAFF.

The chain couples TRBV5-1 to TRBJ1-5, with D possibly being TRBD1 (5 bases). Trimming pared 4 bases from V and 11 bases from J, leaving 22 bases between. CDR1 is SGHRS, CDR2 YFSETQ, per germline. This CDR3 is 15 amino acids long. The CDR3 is CASSPGTARDYAQHF. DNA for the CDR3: TGCGCCAGCAGCCCGGGGACGGCGAGGGATTACGCCCAGCATTTT.

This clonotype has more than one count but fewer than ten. CDR3 region: CASSQDYRAGGYTF. CDR3 sequence (DNA): TGCGCCAGCAGCCAAGATTACAGGGCAGGTGGCTACACCTTC. V and J are TRBV4-3 and TRBJ1-2; D perhaps matches TRBD1 (6 bases). CDR1 is LGHNA, CDR2 YSLEER, per germline. Trimming removed 0 bases from V and 7 bases from J, with 12 bases in between. The CDR3 extends over 14 amino acids.

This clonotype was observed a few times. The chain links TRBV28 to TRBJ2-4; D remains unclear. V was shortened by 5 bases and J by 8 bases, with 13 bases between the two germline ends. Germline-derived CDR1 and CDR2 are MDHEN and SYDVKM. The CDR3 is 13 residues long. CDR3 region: CASSPIGYDIQYF. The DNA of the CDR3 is TGTGCCAGCAGTCCCATAGGGTATGACATTCAGTACTTC.

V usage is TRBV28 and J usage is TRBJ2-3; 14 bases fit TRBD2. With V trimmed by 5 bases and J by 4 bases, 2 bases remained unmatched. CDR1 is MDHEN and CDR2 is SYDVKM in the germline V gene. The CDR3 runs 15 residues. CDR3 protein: CASSMGLAGADTQYF. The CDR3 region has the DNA TGTGCCAGCAGTATGGGACTAGCGGGAGCAGATACGCAGTATTTT.

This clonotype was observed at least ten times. CDR3 coding DNA: TGCAGTGCTAGAGATGGGTCTAGCGGACAAGAGACCCAGTACTTC. Its translation: CSARDGSSGQETQYF. J is TRBJ2-5 and V is TRBV20-1; 7 nucleotides agree with TRBD2. Germline V CDR1 and CDR2: DFQATT, SNEGSKA (reference sequence). The junction had 6 bases not matched to a gene; V was cut back by 0 bases and J by 2 bases. The CDR3 length is 15 residues.

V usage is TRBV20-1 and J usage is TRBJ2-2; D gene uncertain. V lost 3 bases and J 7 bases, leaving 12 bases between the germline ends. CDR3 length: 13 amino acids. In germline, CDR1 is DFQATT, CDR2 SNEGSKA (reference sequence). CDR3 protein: CSASRAIGGELFF. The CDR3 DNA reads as TGCAGTGCTAGCCGGGCGATCGGCGGGGAGCTGTTTTTT.

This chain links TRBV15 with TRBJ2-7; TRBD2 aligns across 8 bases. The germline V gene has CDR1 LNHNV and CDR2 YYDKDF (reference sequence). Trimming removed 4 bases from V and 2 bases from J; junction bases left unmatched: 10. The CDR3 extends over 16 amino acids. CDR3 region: CATSTWGGGLPYEQYF. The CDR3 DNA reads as TGTGCCACCAGCACCTGGGGCGGGGGGCTCCCCTACGAGCAGTACTTC.